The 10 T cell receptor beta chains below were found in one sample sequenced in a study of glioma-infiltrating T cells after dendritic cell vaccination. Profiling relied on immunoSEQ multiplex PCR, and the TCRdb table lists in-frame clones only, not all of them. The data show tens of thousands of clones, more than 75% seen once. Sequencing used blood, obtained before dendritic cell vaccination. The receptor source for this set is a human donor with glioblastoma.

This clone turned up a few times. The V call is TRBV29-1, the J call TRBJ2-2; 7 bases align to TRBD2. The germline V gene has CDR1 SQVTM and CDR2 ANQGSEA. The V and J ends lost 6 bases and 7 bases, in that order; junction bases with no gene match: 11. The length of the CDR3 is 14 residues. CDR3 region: CSVGLLAGVGELFF. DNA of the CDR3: TGCAGCGTGGGCTTACTGGCGGGGGTCGGGGAGCTGTTTTTT.

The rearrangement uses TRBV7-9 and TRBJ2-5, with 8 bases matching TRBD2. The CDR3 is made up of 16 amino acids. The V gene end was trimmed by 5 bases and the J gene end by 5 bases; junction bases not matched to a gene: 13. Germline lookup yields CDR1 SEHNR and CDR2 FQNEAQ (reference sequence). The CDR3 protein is CASSPGLSGSEETQYF. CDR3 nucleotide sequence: TGTGCCAGCAGCCCTGGACTAAGCGGGAGCGAGGAGACCCAGTACTTC.

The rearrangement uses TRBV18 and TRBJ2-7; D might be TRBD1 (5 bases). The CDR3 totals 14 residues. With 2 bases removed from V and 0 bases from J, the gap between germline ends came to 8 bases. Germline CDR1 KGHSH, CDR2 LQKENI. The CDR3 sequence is CASSPYRTSYEQYF. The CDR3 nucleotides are TGTGCCAGCTCACCATACAGGACCTCCTACGAGCAGTACTTC. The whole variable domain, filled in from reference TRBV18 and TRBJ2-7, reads NAGVMQNPRHLVRRRGQEARLRCSPMKGHSHVYWYRQLPEEGLKFMVYLQKENIIDESGMPKERFSAEFPKEGPSILRIQQVVRGDSAAYFCASSPYRTSYEQYFGPGTRLTVT.

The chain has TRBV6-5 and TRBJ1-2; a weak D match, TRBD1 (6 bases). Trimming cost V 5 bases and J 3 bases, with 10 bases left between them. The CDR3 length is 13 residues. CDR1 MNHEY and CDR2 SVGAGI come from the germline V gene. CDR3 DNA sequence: TGTGCCAGCAGTGAAGGACAGCACTATGGCTACACCTTC. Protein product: CASSEGQHYGYTF.

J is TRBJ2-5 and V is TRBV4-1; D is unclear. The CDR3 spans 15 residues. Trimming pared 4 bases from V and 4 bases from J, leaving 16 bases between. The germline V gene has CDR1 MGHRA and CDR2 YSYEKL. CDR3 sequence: CASSPIGPSPETQYF. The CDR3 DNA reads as TGCGCCAGCAGCCCCATAGGCCCTAGTCCAGAGACCCAGTACTTC.

The CDR3 protein is CASSLVAGQGNYGYTF. CDR3 sequence (DNA): TGTGCCAGCAGCTTAGTCGCGGGACAGGGTAACTATGGCTACACCTTC. The rearrangement uses TRBV7-2 and TRBJ1-2, with 9 bases identical to TRBD1. With 1 base clipped from V and 1 base from J, the junction kept 4 bases outside the gene matches. The V gene's germline CDR1 is SGHTA and CDR2 FQGNSA. The CDR3 consists of 16 residues.

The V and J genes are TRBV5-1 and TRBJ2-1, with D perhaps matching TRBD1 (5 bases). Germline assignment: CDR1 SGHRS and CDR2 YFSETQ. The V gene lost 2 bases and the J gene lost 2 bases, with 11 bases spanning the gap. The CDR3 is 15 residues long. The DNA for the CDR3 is TGCGCCAGCAGCTTCCCCAGGGTGGCCTACAATGAGCAGTTCTTC. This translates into CASSFPRVAYNEQFF.

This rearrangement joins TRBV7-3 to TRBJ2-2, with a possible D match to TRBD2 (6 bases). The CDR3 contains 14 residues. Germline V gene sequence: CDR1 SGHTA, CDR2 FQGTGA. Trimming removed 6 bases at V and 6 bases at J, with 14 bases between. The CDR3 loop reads CASRGGDLAGELFF. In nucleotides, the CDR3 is TGTGCCAGCAGGGGCGGGGACCTGGCCGGGGAGCTGTTTTTT.

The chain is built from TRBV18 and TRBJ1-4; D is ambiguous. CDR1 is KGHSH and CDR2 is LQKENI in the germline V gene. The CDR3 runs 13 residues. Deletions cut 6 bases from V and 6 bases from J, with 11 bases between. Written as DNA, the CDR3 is TGTGCCAGCTCGCTTCGCACTGATGAAAAACTGTTTTTT. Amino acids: CASSLRTDEKLFF. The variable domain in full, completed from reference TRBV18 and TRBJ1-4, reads NAGVMQNPRHLVRRRGQEARLRCSPMKGHSHVYWYRQLPEEGLKFMVYLQKENIIDESGMPKERFSAEFPKEGPSILRIQQVVRGDSAAYFCASSLRTDEKLFFGSGTQLSVL.

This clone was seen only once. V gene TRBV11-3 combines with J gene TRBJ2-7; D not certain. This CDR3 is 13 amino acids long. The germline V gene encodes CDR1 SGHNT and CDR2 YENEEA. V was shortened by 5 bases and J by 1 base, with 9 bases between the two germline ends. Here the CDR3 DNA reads TGTGCCAGCAGCCCCGGTGATTCCTACGAGCAGTACTTC. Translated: CASSPGDSYEQYF.